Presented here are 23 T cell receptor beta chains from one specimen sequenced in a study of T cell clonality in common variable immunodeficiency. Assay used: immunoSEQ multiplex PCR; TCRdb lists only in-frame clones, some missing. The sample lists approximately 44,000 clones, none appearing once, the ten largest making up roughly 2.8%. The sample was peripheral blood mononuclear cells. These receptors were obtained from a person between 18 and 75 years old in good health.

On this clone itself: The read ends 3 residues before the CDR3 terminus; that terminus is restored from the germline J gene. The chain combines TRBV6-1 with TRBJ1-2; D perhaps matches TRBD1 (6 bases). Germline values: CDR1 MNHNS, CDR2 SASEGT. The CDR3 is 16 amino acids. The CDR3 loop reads CASSAYKSGTPNDYTF. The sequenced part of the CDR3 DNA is TGTGCCAGCAGTGCCTACAAATCCGGGACACCCAATGAC.

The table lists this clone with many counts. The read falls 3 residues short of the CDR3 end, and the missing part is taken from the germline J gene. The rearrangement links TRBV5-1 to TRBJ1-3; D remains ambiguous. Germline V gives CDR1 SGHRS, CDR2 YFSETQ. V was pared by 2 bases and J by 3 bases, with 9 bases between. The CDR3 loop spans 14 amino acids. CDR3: CASSFGAVGNTIYF. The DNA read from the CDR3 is TGCGCCAGCAGCTTCGGTGCTGTTGGAAACACC.

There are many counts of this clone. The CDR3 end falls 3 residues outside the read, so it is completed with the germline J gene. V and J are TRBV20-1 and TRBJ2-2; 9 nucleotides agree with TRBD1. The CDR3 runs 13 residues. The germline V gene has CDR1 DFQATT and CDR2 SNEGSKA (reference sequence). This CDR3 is CSARRTGDSPLFF. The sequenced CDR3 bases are TGCAGTGCTCGTAGGACAGGGGATTCACCG.

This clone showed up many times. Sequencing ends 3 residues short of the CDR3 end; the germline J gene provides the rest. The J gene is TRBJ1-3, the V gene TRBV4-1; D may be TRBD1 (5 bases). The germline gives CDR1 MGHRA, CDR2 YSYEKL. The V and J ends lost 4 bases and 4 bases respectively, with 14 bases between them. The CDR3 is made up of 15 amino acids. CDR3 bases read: TGCGCCAGCAGCCCTTTGGGCAGGGTAGGAAACACC. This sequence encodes CASSPLGRVGNT. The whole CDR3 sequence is CASSPLGRVGNTIYF.

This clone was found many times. The DNA read from the CDR3 is TGCGCCAGCAGCCAAGGAGTGGGTAGCGGGAGAGTTTCCGGGGAG. Its translation is CASSQGVGSGRVSGE. The entire CDR3 sequence reads CASSQGVGSGRVSGELFF. The V call is TRBV4-1, the J call TRBJ2-2; 9 positions agree with TRBD2. The read stops 3 residues short of the end of the CDR3; the missing end is completed from the germline J gene. CDR3 length equals 18 residues. Per germline, CDR1 MGHRA and CDR2 YSYEKL. The V segment lost 1 base and the J segment 6 bases; nucleotides outside the gene matches: 12.

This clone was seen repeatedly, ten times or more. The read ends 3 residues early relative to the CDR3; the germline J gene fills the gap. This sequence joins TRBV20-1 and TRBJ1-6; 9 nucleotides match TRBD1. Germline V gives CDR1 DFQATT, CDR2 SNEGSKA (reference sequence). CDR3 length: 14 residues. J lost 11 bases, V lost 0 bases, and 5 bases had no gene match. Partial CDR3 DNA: TGCAGTGCTAGAGATGGGGGACAGGGCCCACCC. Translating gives CSARDGGQGPP. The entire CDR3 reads CSARDGGQGPPLHF.

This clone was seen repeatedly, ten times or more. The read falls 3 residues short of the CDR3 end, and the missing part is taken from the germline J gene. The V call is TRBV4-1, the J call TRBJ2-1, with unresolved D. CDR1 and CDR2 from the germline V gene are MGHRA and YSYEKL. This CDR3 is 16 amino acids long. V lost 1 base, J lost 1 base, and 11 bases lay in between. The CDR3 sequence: CASSQVDIVSYNEQFF. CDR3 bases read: TGCGCCAGCAGCCAAGTTGACATCGTATCCTACAATGAG.

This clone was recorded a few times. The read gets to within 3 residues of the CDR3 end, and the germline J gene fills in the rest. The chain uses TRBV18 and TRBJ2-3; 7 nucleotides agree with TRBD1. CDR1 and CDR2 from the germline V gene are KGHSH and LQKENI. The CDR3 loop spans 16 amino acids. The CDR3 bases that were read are TGTGCCAGCTCACCACCTGGCTCAGGGGGTAGTCAGCCG. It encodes CASSPPGSGGSQP. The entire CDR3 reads CASSPPGSGGSQPQYF. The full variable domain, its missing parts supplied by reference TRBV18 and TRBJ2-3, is NAGVMQNPRHLVRRRGQEARLRCSPMKGHSHVYWYRQLPEEGLKFMVYLQKENIIDESGMPKERFSAEFPKEGPSILRIQQVVRGDSAAYFCASSPPGSGGSQPQYFGPGTRLTVL.

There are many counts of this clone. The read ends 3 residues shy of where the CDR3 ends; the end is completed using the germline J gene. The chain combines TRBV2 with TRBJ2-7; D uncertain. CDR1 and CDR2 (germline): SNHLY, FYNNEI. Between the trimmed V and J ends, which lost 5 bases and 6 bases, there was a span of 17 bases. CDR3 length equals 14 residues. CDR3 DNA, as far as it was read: TGTGCCAGCAGTCCAGTGGGCAGCCTTGCCGAG. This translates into CASSPVGSLAE. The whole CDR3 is CASSPVGSLAEQYF. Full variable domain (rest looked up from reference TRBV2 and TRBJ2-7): EPEVTQTPSHQVTQMGQEVILRCVPISNHLYFYWYRQILGQKVEFLVSFYNNEISEKSEIFDDQFSVERPDGSNFTLKIRSTKLEDSAMYFCASSPVGSLAEQYFGPGTRLTVT.

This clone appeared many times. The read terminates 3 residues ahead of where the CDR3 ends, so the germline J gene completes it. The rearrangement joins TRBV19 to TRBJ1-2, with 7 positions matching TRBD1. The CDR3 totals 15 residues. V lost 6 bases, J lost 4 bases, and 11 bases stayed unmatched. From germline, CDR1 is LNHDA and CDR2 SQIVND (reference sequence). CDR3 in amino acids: CASRISTGLSYGYTF. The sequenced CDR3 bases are TGTGCCAGTAGGATTTCGACAGGGCTAAGCTATGGC. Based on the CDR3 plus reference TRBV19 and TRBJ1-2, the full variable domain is DGGITQSPKYLFRKEGQNVTLSCEQNLNHDAMYWYRQDPGQGLRLIYYSQIVNDFQKGDIAEGYSVSREKKESFPLTVTSAQKNPTAFYLCASRISTGLSYGYTFGSGTRLTVV.

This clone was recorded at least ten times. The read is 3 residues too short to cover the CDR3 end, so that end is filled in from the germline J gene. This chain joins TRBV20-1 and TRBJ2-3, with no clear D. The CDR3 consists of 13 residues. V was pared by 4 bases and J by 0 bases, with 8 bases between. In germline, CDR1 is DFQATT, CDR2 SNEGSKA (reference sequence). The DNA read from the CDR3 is TGCAGTGCTACTTGGCCTAGCACAGATACG. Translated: CSATWPSTDT. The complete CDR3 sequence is CSATWPSTDTQYF.

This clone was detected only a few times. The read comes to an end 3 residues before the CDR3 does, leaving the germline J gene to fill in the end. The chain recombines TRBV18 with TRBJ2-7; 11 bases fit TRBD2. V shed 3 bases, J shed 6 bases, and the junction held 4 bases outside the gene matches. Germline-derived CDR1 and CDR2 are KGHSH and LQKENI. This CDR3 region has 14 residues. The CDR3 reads CASSPSGGGAEQYF. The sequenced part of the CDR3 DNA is TGTGCCAGCTCACCTAGCGGGGGGGGCGCCGAG.

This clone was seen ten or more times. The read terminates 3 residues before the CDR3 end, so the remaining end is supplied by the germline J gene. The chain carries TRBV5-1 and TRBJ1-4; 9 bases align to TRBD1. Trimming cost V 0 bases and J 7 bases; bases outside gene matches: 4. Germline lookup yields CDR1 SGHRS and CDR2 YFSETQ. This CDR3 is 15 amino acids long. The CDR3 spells CASSLGDREGEKLFF. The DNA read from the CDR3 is TGCGCCAGCAGCTTGGGGGACAGGGAGGGTGAAAAA. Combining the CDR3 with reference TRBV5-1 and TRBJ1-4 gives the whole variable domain KAGVTQTPRYLIKTRGQQVTLSCSPISGHRSVSWYQQTPGQGLQFLFEYFSETQRNKGNFPGRFSGRQFSNSRSEMNVSTLELGDSALYLCASSLGDREGEKLFFGSGTQLSVL.

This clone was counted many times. CDR3 DNA (partial): TGCGCCAGCAGCTTAACAGGTGGC. This codes for CASSLTGG. The whole CDR3 sequence reads CASSLTGGYTF. The chain joins TRBV5-1 to TRBJ1-2, with D perhaps TRBD1 (5 bases). The sequence runs out 3 residues before the end of the CDR3; the remainder is reconstructed from the germline J gene. CDR1 is SGHRS and CDR2 is YFSETQ in the germline V gene. The V gene lost 2 bases and the J gene lost 7 bases, with 6 bases spanning the gap. The CDR3 is 11 amino acids. The full variable domain, in which reference TRBV5-1 and TRBJ1-2 provide the parts outside the CDR3, is KAGVTQTPRYLIKTRGQQVTLSCSPISGHRSVSWYQQTPGQGLQFLFEYFSETQRNKGNFPGRFSGRQFSNSRSEMNVSTLELGDSALYLCASSLTGGYTFGSGTRLTVV.

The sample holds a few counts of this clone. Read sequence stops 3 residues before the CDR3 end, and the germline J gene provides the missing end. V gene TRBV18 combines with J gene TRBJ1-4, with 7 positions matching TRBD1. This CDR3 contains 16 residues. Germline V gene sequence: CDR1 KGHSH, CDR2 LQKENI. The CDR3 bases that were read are TGTGCCAGCTCAACAGGGGACAGCTCTGGGGCCAACGTA. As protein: CASSTGDSSGANV. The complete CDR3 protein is CASSTGDSSGANVLFF.

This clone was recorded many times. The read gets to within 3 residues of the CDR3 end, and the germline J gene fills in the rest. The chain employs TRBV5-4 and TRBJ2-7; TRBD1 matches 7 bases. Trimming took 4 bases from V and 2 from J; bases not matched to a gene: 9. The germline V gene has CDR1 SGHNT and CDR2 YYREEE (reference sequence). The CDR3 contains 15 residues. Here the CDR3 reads CASSPDGTETYEQYF. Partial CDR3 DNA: TGTGCCAGCAGCCCAGATGGGACAGAGACCTACGAG. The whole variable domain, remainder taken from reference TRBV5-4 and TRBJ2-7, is ETGVTQSPTHLIKTRGQQVTLRCSSQSGHNTVSWYQQALGQGPQFIFQYYREEENGRGNFPPRFSGLQFPNYSSELNVNALELDDSALYLCASSPDGTETYEQYFGPGTRLTVT.

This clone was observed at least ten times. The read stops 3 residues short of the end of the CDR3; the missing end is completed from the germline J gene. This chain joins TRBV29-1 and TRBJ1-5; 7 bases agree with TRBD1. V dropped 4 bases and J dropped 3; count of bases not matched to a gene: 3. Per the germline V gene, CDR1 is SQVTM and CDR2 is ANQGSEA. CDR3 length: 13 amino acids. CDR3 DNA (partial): TGCAGCGTTGGGGACAGATACAATCAGCCC. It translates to CSVGDRYNQP. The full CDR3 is CSVGDRYNQPQHF.

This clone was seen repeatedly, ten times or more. The sequenced part of the CDR3 DNA is TGTGCCAGCAGCTTAGGGACAGGGGAAAATCAGCCC. The encoded protein is CASSLGTGENQP. The full CDR3 reads CASSLGTGENQPQHF. V and J are TRBV7-9 and TRBJ1-5; the match to TRBD1 covers 9 bases. The read halts 3 residues ahead of the CDR3 end, with the missing end drawn from the germline J gene. Germline V gene lookup returns CDR1 SEHNR and CDR2 FQNEAQ (reference sequence). Trimming took 1 base from V and 4 from J; bases not matched to a gene: 2. There are 15 residues in the CDR3.

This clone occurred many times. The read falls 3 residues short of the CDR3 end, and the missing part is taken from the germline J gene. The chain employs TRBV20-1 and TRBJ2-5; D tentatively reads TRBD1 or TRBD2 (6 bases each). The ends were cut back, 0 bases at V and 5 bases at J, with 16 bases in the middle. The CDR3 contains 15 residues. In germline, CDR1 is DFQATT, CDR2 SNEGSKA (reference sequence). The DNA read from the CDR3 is TGCAGTGCTAGAGATCAAGGGGGAGGAGGGGAGACC. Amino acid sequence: CSARDQGGGGET. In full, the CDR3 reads CSARDQGGGGETQYF.

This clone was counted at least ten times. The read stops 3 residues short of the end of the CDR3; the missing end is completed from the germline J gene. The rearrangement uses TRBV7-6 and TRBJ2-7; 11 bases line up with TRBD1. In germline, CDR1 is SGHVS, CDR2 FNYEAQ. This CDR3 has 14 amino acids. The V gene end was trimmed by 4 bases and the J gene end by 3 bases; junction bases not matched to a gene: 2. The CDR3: CASSSGTGGYEQYF. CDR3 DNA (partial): TGTGCCAGCAGCTCCGGGACAGGGGGCTACGAG.

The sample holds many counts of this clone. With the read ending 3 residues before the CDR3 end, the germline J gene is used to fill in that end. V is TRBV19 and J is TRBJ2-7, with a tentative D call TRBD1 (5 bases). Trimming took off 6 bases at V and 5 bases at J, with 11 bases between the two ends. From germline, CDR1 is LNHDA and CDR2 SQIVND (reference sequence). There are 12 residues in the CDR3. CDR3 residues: CASSPRGHEQYF. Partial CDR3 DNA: TGTGCCAGTAGCCCAAGGGGTCACGAG.

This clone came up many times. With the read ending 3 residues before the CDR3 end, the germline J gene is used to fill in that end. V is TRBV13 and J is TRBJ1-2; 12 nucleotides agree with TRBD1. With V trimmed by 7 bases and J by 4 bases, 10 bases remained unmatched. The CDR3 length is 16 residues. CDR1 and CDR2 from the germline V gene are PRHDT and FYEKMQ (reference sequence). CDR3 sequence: CASTGTGGAVGYGYTF. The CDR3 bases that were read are TGTGCCAGCACCGGGACAGGGGGCGCGGTAGGCTATGGC. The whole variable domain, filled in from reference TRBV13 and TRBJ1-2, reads AAGVIQSPRHLIKEKRETATLKCYPIPRHDTVYWYQQGPGQDPQFLISFYEKMQSDKGSIPDRFSAQQFSDYHSELNMSSLELGDSALYFCASTGTGGAVGYGYTFGSGTRLTVV.

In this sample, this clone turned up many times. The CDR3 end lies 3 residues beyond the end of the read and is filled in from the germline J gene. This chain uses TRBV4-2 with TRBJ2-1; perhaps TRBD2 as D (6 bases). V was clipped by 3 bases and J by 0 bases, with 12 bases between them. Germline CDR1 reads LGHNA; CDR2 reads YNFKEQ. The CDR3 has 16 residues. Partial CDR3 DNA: TGTGCCAGCAGCCAGGCGGGGCCTAGCTCCTACAATGAG. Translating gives CASSQAGPSSYNE. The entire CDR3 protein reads CASSQAGPSSYNEQFF.